This T cell receptor (beta chain) originates from a study of CD8 T cells in ankylosing spondylitis (TCRdb year 2017). With regard to the full study: The study profiled T cell receptor beta repertoires in healthy donors and ankylosing spondylitis patients to find disease-linked TCR variants. Peripheral blood was sampled, and synovial fluid was also collected from ankylosing spondylitis patients. The full study cohort was made up of over 20 ankylosing spondylitis patients and around 100 healthy donors. The full study reports these points: Blood from ankylosing spondylitis patients appeared to be characterized by a TCR beta motif made up of several highly homologous amino acid variants. Some TCR beta motif variants had previously been reported in synovial fluid and blood of reactive arthritis patients, which suggested common disease-initiation mechanisms. A CD8+ phenotype was shown by the disease-linked clones, which were found at relatively low frequencies in peripheral blood. Significant enrichment of the disease-linked clones was reported in matched synovial fluid samples from ankylosing spondylitis patients.

The CDR3 contains 14 residues, cysteine and phenylalanine counted. Of the read, only the CDR3 DNA is kept; its 42 bases are in frame from base 1. Via the germline V gene, CDR1 is MDHEN and CDR2 SYDVKM. Trimming removed 7 bases from V and 4 bases from J, leaving 16 bases between the germline ends. There are a few counts of this clonotype. Its antigen has not been determined. The sample holds no much larger clone one base away, and base qualities are not on file. Sequencing instrument: Illumina HiSeq 2500. Quantitative 5'-RACE with molecular barcodes was used to prepare TCR beta libraries. The original methods were these. Disease-linked TCR variants were identified with a new computational method built on a probabilistic model of VDJ rearrangement. TCRdb applied fastp at Q25 and MiXCR to the public reads, then kept only in-frame beta chains. CDR3 protein duplicates are merged, each entry listing the most common genes and DNA. For this entry, the V and J calls and clone size follow TCRdb and not the study's own pipeline. This sample gives about 800,000 distinct CDR3 sequences in total; about 10% of them show up just once. The leading ten clones occupy more than 0.5% of the sample.

This chain joins TRBV28 to TRBJ1-1; the D gene cannot be named for sure. Sequenced input: blood, either unsorted or a sorted T cell fraction (not recorded which). This clonotype was obtained from a male donor with ankylosing spondylitis. CDR3 reads: CASKPRPLATEAFF. The DNA sequence reads TGTGCCAGCAAACCCCGACCGCTAGCCACTGAAGCTTTCTTT.